The 5 T cell receptor beta chains presented below share a single source sample, sequenced in a study of cytomegalovirus exposure and HLA in healthy donors. With 60 Vbeta and 13 Jbeta primers, the PCR was carried out. The assay was immunoSEQ multiplex PCR, and TCRdb's table has in-frame clones only and misses some. The sample shows roughly 93,000 clones, roughly 76% of them seen only once. The specimen was PBMCs. Source of these receptors: a human donor in good health.

The rearrangement joins TRBV5-1 to TRBJ2-7; D is possibly TRBD2 (6 bases). The CDR3 covers 14 residues. The germline gives CDR1 SGHRS, CDR2 YFSETQ. Trimming left V 3 bases short and J 6 bases short, with 16 bases between. For the CDR3, the DNA is TGCGCCAGCAGCTCGCGGGGATCGAGGGGCGAGCAGTACTTC. It specifies CASSSRGSRGEQYF.

The rearrangement joins TRBV25-1 to TRBJ2-7; perhaps TRBD1 as D (6 bases). V gave up 0 bases and J gave up 4 bases, with 16 bases separating them. Germline V lookup: CDR1 MGHDK, CDR2 SYGVNS. This CDR3 contains 16 residues. CDR3 residues: CASSEYRGTRGYEQYF. CDR3 in DNA: TGTGCCAGCAGTGAATATAGGGGGACACGGGGTTACGAGCAGTACTTC.

This sequence joins TRBV2 and TRBJ1-5, with D perhaps TRBD1 (5 bases). The CDR3 runs to 14 residues. Germline V gives CDR1 SNHLY, CDR2 FYNNEI. Trimming cost V 7 bases and J 0 bases, with 10 bases left between them. The CDR3 sequence is CASTPGLSNQPQHF. For the CDR3, the DNA is TGTGCCAGCACCCCGGGACTTAGCAATCAGCCCCAGCATTTT.

The rearrangement links TRBV5-4 to TRBJ2-1, with a tentative D call TRBD2 (5 bases). CDR3 length equals 14 residues. Per the germline V gene, CDR1 is SGHNT and CDR2 is YYREEE (reference sequence). V lost 4 bases and J 9 bases, leaving 17 bases between the germline ends. CDR3 protein: CASSTSPAGGEQFF. As DNA, the CDR3 is TGTGCCAGCAGCACCTCCCCGGCGGGTGGTGAGCAGTTCTTC.

This clone was seen only a few times. J is TRBJ1-5 and V is TRBV10-2; the D gene is possibly TRBD1 (6 bases). The germline V and J ends were trimmed by 4 bases and 2 bases, with 6 bases remaining between them. The CDR3 extends over 13 amino acids. In germline, CDR1 is WSHSY, CDR2 SAAADI. The DNA for the CDR3 is TGCGCCAGCAGTGGACAGGGCAATCAGCCCCAGCATTTT. Amino acids: CASSGQGNQPQHF.